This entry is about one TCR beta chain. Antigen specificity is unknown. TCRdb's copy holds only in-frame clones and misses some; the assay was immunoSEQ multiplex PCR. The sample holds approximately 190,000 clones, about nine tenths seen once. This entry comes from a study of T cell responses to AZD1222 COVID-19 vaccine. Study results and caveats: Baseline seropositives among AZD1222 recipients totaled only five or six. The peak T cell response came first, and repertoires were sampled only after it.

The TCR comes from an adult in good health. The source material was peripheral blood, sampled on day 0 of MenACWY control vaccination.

The CDR3 region has the DNA TGTGCCAGCAGAGAGACAGGGGGCAATCAGCCCCAGCATTTT. It yields the protein CASRETGGNQPQHF. This sequence joins TRBV27 and TRBJ1-5; the match to TRBD1 covers 8 bases. This CDR3 region has 14 residues. Trimming removed 6 bases from V and 2 bases from J; junction bases left unmatched: 3. Germline CDR1 and CDR2: MNHEY and SMNVEV (reference sequence).